This record looks at one TCR beta chain sequence and its context. Its antigen is still unknown. CDR3 length: 13 residues. V dropped 5 bases and J dropped 1 base, with 8 bases sitting between them. Looked up from germline, CDR1 is SGHVS and CDR2 is FNYEAQ. This entry comes from a study of high-grade serous ovarian cancer treatment subgroups. Regarding the study as a whole: Same-patient tumor repertoires overlapped at about 0.095 to 0.79; different patients barely overlapped. Only CDR3 was analyzed; CDR1 and CDR2 were not.

Tumor tissue was taken before any definitive surgery or chemotherapy was given. The protocol was immunoSEQ multiplex PCR, while the TCRdb copy is restricted to in-frame clones and leaves out a portion. The sample consists of approximately 4,200 clones, around 73% of them appearing once. Sequencing was done on a sample of tumor tissue. The rearrangement links TRBV7-6 to TRBJ2-5; D not certain. The sequence derives from a human donor with high-grade serous ovarian cancer. DNA of the CDR3: TGTGCCAGCAGCCCGCTCCCCCAAGAGACCCAGTACTTC. It encodes CASSPLPQETQYF.